These T cell receptor beta chains were read from a single sample in a study of blood T cell repertoires in COVID-19. Data came from immunoSEQ multiplex PCR; TCRdb stores just in-frame clones and leaves some out. This table has fewer than 200,000 clones, approximately 84% appearing once. The sequenced sample was peripheral blood. The receptor source for this set is a man aged 35 to 55 who had recovered from COVID-19. The CDR3 runs from the conserved cysteine through the conserved F or W. A D gene is named only where the DNA matches it firmly. The size entry is marked missing in some rows and otherwise reads once, few, many or a size class.

>few|TRBV6-2/TRBV6-3|TRBJ2-7|.
TGTGCCAGCAGTTACTCGACGGTCACAGGGAGCGTGCAGTACTTC
CASSYSTVTGSVQYF
>.|TRBV19|TRBJ1-5|.
TGTGCCAGTAGTAAGGGGGATCAGCCCCAGCATTTT
CASSKGDQPQHF
>.|TRBV5-1|TRBJ1-5|.
TGCGCCAGCAGCTTAGGGGGTCTGAGCAATCAGCCCCAGCATTTT
CASSLGGLSNQPQHF
>.|TRBV6-1|TRBJ1-2|.
TGTGCCAGCAGTGAGTTTGGGGGGGCGATGGCCTATGGCTACACCTTC
CASSEFGGAMAYGYTF
>.|TRBV7-8|TRBJ2-6|TRBD2
TGTGCCAGCAGCTTCTCAGCGGGAGCCTCTGGGGCCAACGTCCTGACTTTC
CASSFSAGASGANVLTF
>.|TRBV10-3|TRBJ2-7|TRBD2
TGTGCCATCAGCGCTGCTTCTAGCGGGAGATTATACGAGCAGTACTTC
CAISAASSGRLYEQYF
>.|TRBV7-2|TRBJ2-5|TRBD1
TGTGCCAGCAGCCCATCAGGGGGTCGGGAGACCCAGTACTTC
CASSPSGGRETQYF
>.|TRBV29-1|TRBJ2-7|.
TGCAGCGTTGGGGGGGGCAGGACCTACGAGCAGTACTTC
CSVGGGRTYEQYF
>once|TRBV10-3|TRBJ1-6|.
TGTGCCATCAGTGAGTCGGGCGGGGATTCACCCCTCCACTTT
CAISESGGDSPLHF
>.|TRBV30|TRBJ2-1|.
TGTGCCTGGAGAAGCAGGGGAACCTACAATGAGCAGTTCTTC
CAWRSRGTYNEQFF
>.|TRBV3-1/TRBV3-2|TRBJ2-2|TRBD2
TGTGCCAGCAGCCCTAATAGCGGGGGGCCCGGGGAGCTGTTTTTT
CASSPNSGGPGELFF
>once|TRBV7-9|TRBJ1-2|.
TGTGCCAGCAGCTCCCGGGACTTTAACTATGGCTACACCTTC
CASSSRDFNYGYTF
>.|TRBV4-3|TRBJ2-3|TRBD2
TGCGCCAGCAGCCAAGGGGCACTAGCGGGGTGGGGCATCGGAGATACGCAGTATTTT
CASSQGALAGWGIGDTQYF
>.|TRBV28|TRBJ2-7|.
TGTGCCAGCAGTTTACGCGACGACTCCTCCTACGAGCAGTACTTC
CASSLRDDSSYEQYF
>.|TRBV5-6|TRBJ2-1|TRBD2
TGTGCCAGCAGCTCGGGACTAGCGGGGGCCCTCCTCTTC
CASSSGLAGALLF
>.|TRBV19|TRBJ2-2|.
TGTGCCAGTAGTATGTTTAGGGGATTAAGCACCGGGGAGCTGTTTTTT
CASSMFRGLSTGELFF
>many|TRBV6-4|TRBJ2-1|.
TGTGCCAGCAGTGAACGAGAATACAATGAGCAGTTCTTC
CASSEREYNEQFF
>.|TRBV15|TRBJ2-2|TRBD1
TGTGCCACCAGCAGAGGGACAGGGGCGACCGGGGAGCTGTTTTTT
CATSRGTGATGELFF
>.|TRBV29-1|TRBJ2-3|TRBD1
TGCAGCGTTGTACCCACAGGGGAGTCGATAGGAGATACGCAGTATTTT
CSVVPTGESIGDTQYF
>.|TRBV30|TRBJ1-5|.
TGTGCCTGCAACCAAGGCGGACAGTGGAATCAGCCCCAGCATTTT
CACNQGGQWNQPQHF
>.|TRBV6-2/TRBV6-3|TRBJ2-7|.
TGTGCCAGCAGTTACCCAGGGAAGGCCTACGAGCAGTACTTC
CASSYPGKAYEQYF
>.|TRBV5-4|TRBJ1-1|.
TGTGCCAGCAGCTTGTGGCAGGGAAGGACTGAAGCTTTCTTT
CASSLWQGRTEAFF
>.|TRBV7-9|TRBJ1-2|TRBD1
TGTGCCAGCAGCCATGGGACAGGGAACTATGGCTACACCTTC
CASSHGTGNYGYTF
>.|TRBV12-3/TRBV12-4|TRBJ2-3|TRBD2
TGTGCCAGCAATAGCGGGGGCACAGATACGCAGTATTTT
CASNSGGTDTQYF